These T cell receptor beta chains were read from a single sample in a study of blood T cell repertoires in COVID-19. Sequencing used immunoSEQ multiplex PCR; TCRdb keeps in-frame clones, though not all of them. This sample has a few hundred thousand clones, with more than 70% found just once. Sequencing was done on a sample of peripheral blood. The receptors were gathered from a woman aged 45-60 years with acute or convalescent COVID-19. CDR3s include the opening cysteine and the closing phenylalanine or tryptophan. The D gene is left open where the match is weak. For some rows the clone size is stated as once, few or many, or as a class when expanded; others skip it.

V gene	D gene	clone size	J gene	CDR3 DNA	CDR3 protein
TRBV11-2	TRBD1	NA	TRBJ1-1	TGTGCCAGCAGGGTCCCGGGACAGGGAACTGAAGCTTTCTTT	CASRVPGQGTEAFF
TRBV24-1	TRBD1	NA	TRBJ1-4	TGTGCCACCAGTGGTAGTAACAGGGGGATGAGTGAAAAACTGTTTTTT	CATSGSNRGMSEKLFF
TRBV2	TRBD1	NA	TRBJ2-5	TGTGCCAGCAGTGCCGAGACAGGGGCAGAGACCCAGTACTTC	CASSAETGAETQYF
TRBV19	NA	NA	TRBJ1-5	TGTGCCAGTAGTTTGCAGGGGATAGAGTCCCAGCATTTT	CASSLQGIESQHF
TRBV6-5	NA	NA	TRBJ1-1	TGTGCCGGCAGGATGGTGTCAGGGAACACTGAAGCTTTCTTT	CAGRMVSGNTEAFF
TRBV7-2	NA	few	TRBJ1-3	TGTGCCAGCAGCTGGAGGACAGACATCAACTCTGGAAACACCATATATTTT	CASSWRTDINSGNTIYF
TRBV5-1	TRBD1	NA	TRBJ1-1	TGCGCCAGCAGCCAATATGGGGCAGGGGGCGCGAGGCCTGAAGCTTTCTTT	CASSQYGAGGARPEAFF
TRBV18	NA	NA	TRBJ2-1	TGTGCCAGCTCACCAGCGGGCCCGAATTACAATGAGCAGTTCTTC	CASSPAGPNYNEQFF
TRBV27	NA	NA	TRBJ1-6	TGTGCCAGCGGGACACCCAATTCACCCCTCCACTTT	CASGTPNSPLHF
TRBV7-9	NA	NA	TRBJ2-5	TGTGCCAGCATGCGGTACCAAGAGACCCAGTACTTC	CASMRYQETQYF
TRBV7-9	TRBD1	NA	TRBJ2-2	TGTGCCAGCAGCATAGACAGGGGTAACACCGGGGAGCTGTTTTTT	CASSIDRGNTGELFF
TRBV7-9	NA	NA	TRBJ2-2	TGTGCCAGCAGCTTACCCCCGGGAGCATTGACCGGGGAGCTGTTTTTT	CASSLPPGALTGELFF
TRBV10-1	TRBD1	NA	TRBJ2-3	TGCGCCAGCAGTGAGTCGACAGGGCCAGATACGCAGTATTTT	CASSESTGPDTQYF
TRBV18	NA	NA	TRBJ1-4	TGTGCCAGCTCACCCTACAGGGTGGGGAAACTGTTTTTT	CASSPYRVGKLFF
TRBV10-2	NA	NA	TRBJ2-2	TGCGCCAGCAGTGAAGGTTTATGGCAGCCTAGTACCGGGGAGCTGTTTTTT	CASSEGLWQPSTGELFF
TRBV19	NA	NA	TRBJ2-7	TGTGCCAGTAGTATTAGCGAAAACGAGCAGTACTTC	CASSISENEQYF
TRBV2	TRBD1	NA	TRBJ1-5	TGTGCCAGCAGGGGACAGGGAGATCAGCCCCAGCATTTT	CASRGQGDQPQHF
TRBV5-4	NA	NA	TRBJ1-6	TGTGCCACCGGGGTCTCCTATAATTCACCCCTCCACTTT	CATGVSYNSPLHF
TRBV10-3	NA	NA	TRBJ1-5	TGTGCCATCAGCAAAACAGGGAATAGCAATCAGCCCCAGCATTTT	CAISKTGNSNQPQHF
TRBV11-2	TRBD1	NA	TRBJ1-1	TGTGCCAGCAGCTTAGTCGGGACAGGGTTCACTGAAGCTTTCTTT	CASSLVGTGFTEAFF
TRBV4-1	NA	NA	TRBJ1-2	TGCGCCAGCAGCCGGGCGGGGTGGGACTATGGCTACACCTTC	CASSRAGWDYGYTF
TRBV3-1/TRBV3-2	TRBD1	NA	TRBJ2-4	TGTGCCAGCAGCCAAGCGGGACAGGGCATTCAGTACTTC	CASSQAGQGIQYF
TRBV5-1	TRBD2	once	TRBJ2-1	TGCGCCAGCAGCCCTGGACTAGCGGGGGCCCATGAGCAGTTCTTC	CASSPGLAGAHEQFF
TRBV5-1	NA	few	TRBJ2-3	TGCGCCAGCAAGTGGGAGTCCTCAGATACGCAGTATTTT	CASKWESSDTQYF
TRBV19	NA	NA	TRBJ2-1	TGTGCCAGTAGTATAGCTCGGGAGTTTTACAATGAGCAGTTCTTC	CASSIAREFYNEQFF
TRBV4-2	NA	NA	TRBJ1-1	TGTGCCAGCAGCCAAGATGCAGGCTCTGAAGCTTTCTTT	CASSQDAGSEAFF
TRBV2	TRBD2	NA	TRBJ2-3	TGTGCCAGCAGTGGATTAGCGGGAGATACGCAGTATTTT	CASSGLAGDTQYF
TRBV30	NA	NA	TRBJ1-2	TGTGCCTGGAATTGGAACATAGGGGATGGCTACACCTTC	CAWNWNIGDGYTF
TRBV7-6	NA	NA	TRBJ2-5	TGTGCCAGCAGCTTAGGGCCAGGGAAACAAGAGACCCAGTACTTC	CASSLGPGKQETQYF
TRBV5-1	NA	NA	TRBJ1-1	TGCGCCAGCAGCGAGCGGACAGTGAACACTGAAGCTTTCTTT	CASSERTVNTEAFF
TRBV25-1	TRBD1	NA	TRBJ2-2	TGTGCCAGCAGCCGACAGGGGGGGCCCGGGGAGCTGTTTTTT	CASSRQGGPGELFF
TRBV3-1/TRBV3-2	NA	NA	TRBJ1-4	TGTGCCAGCAGCTACACATGGGACAAGGGTGAAAAACTGTTTTTT	CASSYTWDKGEKLFF
TRBV12-3/TRBV12-4	NA	NA	TRBJ1-4	TGTGCCAGCACCCGAGGACAGAATGAAAAACTGTTTTTT	CASTRGQNEKLFF
TRBV5-6	NA	NA	TRBJ1-6	TGTGCCAGCAGCTTGTTAGTGGGGGGTTCACCCCTCCACTTT	CASSLLVGGSPLHF
TRBV25-1	TRBD1	NA	TRBJ1-2	TGTGCCAGCAGTTTCACAGGGGACTATGGCTACACCTTC	CASSFTGDYGYTF
TRBV5-1	TRBD1	few	TRBJ1-3	TGCGCCAGCAGCTTGGCTGAACAGGGGACTGGAAACACCATATATTTT	CASSLAEQGTGNTIYF
TRBV4-1	NA	NA	TRBJ1-5	TGCGCCAGCAGCCTTAACAGAATTAGCAATCAGCCCCAGCATTTT	CASSLNRISNQPQHF
TRBV9	TRBD2	NA	TRBJ2-1	TGTGCCAGCAGCGCCTCGGGGGGTCGGCTTGAGCAGTTCTTC	CASSASGGRLEQFF
TRBV4-3	NA	NA	TRBJ2-4	TGCGCCAGCAGCCAAGATCTGACAGGGAGGGCCAAAAACATTCAGTACTTC	CASSQDLTGRAKNIQYF
TRBV6-5	TRBD1	NA	TRBJ1-6	TGTGCCAGCAGAGGGACAGGGAGGAACTCACCCCTCCACTTT	CASRGTGRNSPLHF